This TCR beta chain was identified in a study of T cell responses to AZD1222 COVID-19 vaccine. Across the study: Combined were second doses at about 4 or about 12 weeks.

The protocol was immunoSEQ multiplex PCR, while the TCRdb copy is restricted to in-frame clones and leaves out a portion. The table records about 120,000 clones, 80% to 90% of them present only once. Study-level points and caveats: The study identified only a handful of AZD1222 recipients as seropositive at baseline. Clonal diversity was possibly underestimated, and the donors were mostly white British, with more females. Spike as a whole was targeted by vaccine-associated CD4 TCRs, dominant at 160-218 and 743-854.

In the case of this clone: Its matching antigen is unknown.

Germline CDR1 is SNHLY and CDR2 is FYNNEI. Trimming shortened V by 4 bases and J by 7 bases, and 16 bases separated the two germline ends. The CDR3 loop spans 14 amino acids. The chain joins TRBV2 to TRBJ1-2; TRBD1 might be the D (5 bases). The material was peripheral blood, obtained on day 0 of AZD1222 vaccination. The receptor's source is an adult in good health. The CDR3 here is CASSVEQAFGGYTF. The CDR3 coding sequence is TGTGCCAGCAGTGTAGAACAGGCCTTCGGTGGCTACACCTTC.